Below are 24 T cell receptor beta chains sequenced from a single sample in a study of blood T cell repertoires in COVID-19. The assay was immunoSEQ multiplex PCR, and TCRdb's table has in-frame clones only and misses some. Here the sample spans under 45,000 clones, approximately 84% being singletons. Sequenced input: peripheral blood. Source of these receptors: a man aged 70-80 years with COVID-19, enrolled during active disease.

CDR3 in amino acids: CASSSGTGGSYEQYF. CDR3 nucleotide sequence: TGTGCCAGCAGTTCCGGGACAGGGGGCTCCTACGAGCAGTACTTC. The rearrangement links TRBV5-4 to TRBJ2-7; 11 bases align to TRBD1. J was trimmed by 0 bases and V by 5 bases; bases with no gene match: 4. CDR3 length: 15 amino acids. Germline V lookup: CDR1 SGHNT, CDR2 YYREEE (reference sequence).

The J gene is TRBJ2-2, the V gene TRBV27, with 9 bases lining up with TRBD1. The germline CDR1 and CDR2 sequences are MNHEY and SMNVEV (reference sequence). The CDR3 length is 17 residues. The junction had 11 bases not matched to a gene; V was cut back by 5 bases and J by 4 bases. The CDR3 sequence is CASSRVGQGTFTGELFF. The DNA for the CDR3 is TGTGCCAGCAGTCGCGTCGGACAGGGGACGTTCACCGGGGAGCTGTTTTTT.

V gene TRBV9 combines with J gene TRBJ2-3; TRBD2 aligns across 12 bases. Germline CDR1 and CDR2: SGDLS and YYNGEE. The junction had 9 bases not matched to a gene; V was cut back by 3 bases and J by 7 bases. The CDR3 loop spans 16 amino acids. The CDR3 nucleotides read TGTGCCAGCAGCGCGACTCTAGCGGGAGGGCCCCATACGCAGTATTTT. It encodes CASSATLAGGPHTQYF.

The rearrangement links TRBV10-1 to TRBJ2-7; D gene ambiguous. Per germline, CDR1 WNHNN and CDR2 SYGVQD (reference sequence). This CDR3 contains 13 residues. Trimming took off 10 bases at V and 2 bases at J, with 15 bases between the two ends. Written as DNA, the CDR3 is TGCGCCAAGCAAAGCTCACGGGCCTACGAGCAGTACTTC. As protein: CAKQSSRAYEQYF.

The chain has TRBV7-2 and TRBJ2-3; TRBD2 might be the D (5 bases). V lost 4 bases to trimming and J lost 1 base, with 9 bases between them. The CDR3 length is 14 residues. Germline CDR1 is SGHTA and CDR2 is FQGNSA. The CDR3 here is CASSSRTGTDTQYF. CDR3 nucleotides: TGTGCCAGCAGCTCGCGGACTGGCACAGATACGCAGTATTTT.

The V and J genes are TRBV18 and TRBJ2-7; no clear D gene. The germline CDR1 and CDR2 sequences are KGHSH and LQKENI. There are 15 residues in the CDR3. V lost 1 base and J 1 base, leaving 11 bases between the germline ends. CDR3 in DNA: TGTGCCAGCTCACCACGGGCTTCCATTTCCTACGAGCAGTACTTC. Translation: CASSPRASISYEQYF.

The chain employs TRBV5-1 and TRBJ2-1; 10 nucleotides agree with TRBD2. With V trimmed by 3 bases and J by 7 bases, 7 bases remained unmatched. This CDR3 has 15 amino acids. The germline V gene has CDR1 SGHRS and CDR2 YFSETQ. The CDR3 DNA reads TGCGCCAGCAGCTCCAGCGGGAGGGCCGAAAATGAGCAGTTCTTC. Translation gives CASSSSGRAENEQFF.

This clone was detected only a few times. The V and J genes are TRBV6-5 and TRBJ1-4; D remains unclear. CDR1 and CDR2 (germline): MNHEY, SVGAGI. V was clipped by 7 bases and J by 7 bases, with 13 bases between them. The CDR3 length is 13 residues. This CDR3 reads CASTLGAREKLFF. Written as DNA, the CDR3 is TGTGCCAGCACGCTGGGAGCGCGTGAAAAACTGTTTTTT.

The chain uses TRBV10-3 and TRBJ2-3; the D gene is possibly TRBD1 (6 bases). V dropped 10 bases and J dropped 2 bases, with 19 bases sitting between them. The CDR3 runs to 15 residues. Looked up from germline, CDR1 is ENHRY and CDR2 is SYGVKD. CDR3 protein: CATTRQAKPTDTQYF. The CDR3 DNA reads TGTGCCACCACTAGACAGGCCAAACCCACAGATACGCAGTATTTT.

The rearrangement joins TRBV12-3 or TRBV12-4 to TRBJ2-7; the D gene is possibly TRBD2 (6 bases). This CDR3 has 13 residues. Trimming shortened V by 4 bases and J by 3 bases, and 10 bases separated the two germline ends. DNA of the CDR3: TGTGCCAGCAGTTGGGACTTCAACTACGAGCAGTACTTC. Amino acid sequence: CASSWDFNYEQYF.

Here the CDR3 reads CAISEADRGHNYGYTF. Here the CDR3 DNA reads TGTGCCATCAGTGAGGCAGACAGGGGACATAACTATGGCTACACCTTC. The rearrangement uses TRBV10-3 and TRBJ1-2, with 8 positions matching TRBD1. The CDR3 is made up of 16 amino acids. Germline-derived CDR1 and CDR2 are ENHRY and SYGVKD. V trimming: 2 bases; J trimming: 1 base; junction bases outside the gene matches: 6.

The CDR3 DNA sequence: TGTGCCAGCAGTTCACGAGCCCGGGGTGGCAAAAACATTCAGTACTTC. Protein: CASSSRARGGKNIQYF. This chain joins TRBV6-2 or TRBV6-3 and TRBJ2-4; tentatively, D is TRBD2 (5 bases). Per the germline V gene, CDR1 is MNHEY and CDR2 is SVGEGT. V lost 4 bases, J lost 3 bases, and 16 bases lay in between. CDR3 length equals 16 residues.

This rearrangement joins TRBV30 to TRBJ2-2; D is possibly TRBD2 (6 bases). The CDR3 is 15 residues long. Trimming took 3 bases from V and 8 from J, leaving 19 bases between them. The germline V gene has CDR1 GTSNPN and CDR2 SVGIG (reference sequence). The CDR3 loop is CAWRFDRAGGGELFF. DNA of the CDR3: TGTGCCTGGAGATTTGACAGAGCCGGGGGAGGGGAGCTGTTTTTT.

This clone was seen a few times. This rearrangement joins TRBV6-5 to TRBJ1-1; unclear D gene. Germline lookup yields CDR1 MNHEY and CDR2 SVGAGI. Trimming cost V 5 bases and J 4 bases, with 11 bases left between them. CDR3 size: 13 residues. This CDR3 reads CASSPNSFTEAFF. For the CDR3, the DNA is TGTGCCAGCAGTCCGAACTCCTTCACTGAAGCTTTCTTT.

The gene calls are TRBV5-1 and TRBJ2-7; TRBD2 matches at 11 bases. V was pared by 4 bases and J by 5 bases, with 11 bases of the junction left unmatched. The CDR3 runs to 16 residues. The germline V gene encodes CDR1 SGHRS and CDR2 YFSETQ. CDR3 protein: CASSQGLAERGDEQYF. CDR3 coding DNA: TGCGCCAGCAGCCAGGGACTAGCGGAAAGAGGAGACGAGCAGTACTTC. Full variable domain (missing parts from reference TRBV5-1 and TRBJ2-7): KAGVTQTPRYLIKTRGQQVTLSCSPISGHRSVSWYQQTPGQGLQFLFEYFSETQRNKGNFPGRFSGRQFSNSRSEMNVSTLELGDSALYLCASSQGLAERGDEQYFGPGTRLTVT.

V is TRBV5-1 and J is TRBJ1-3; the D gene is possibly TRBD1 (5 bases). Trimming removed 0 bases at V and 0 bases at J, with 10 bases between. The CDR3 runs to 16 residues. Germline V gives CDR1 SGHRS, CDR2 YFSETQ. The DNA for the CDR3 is TGCGCCAGCAGCTTGGAGGGGTCCTACTCTGGAAACACCATATATTTT. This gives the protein CASSLEGSYSGNTIYF.

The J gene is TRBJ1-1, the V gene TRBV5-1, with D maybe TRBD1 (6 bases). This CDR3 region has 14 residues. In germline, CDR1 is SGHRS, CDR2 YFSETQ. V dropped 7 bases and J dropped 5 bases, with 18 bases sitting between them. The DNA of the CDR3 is TGCGCCAGCGGAAGGGACACAGCGGAGACTGAAGCTTTCTTT. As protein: CASGRDTAETEAFF.

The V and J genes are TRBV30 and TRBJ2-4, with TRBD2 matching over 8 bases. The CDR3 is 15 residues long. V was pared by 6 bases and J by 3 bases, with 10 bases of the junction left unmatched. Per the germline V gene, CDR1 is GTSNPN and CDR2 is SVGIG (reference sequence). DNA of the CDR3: TGTGCCTGCCATACTAGCGGAATAGGCAAAAACATTCAGTACTTC. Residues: CACHTSGIGKNIQYF. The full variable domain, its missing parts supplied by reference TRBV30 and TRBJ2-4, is SQTIHQWPATLVQPVGSPLSLECTVEGTSNPNLYWYRQAAGRGLQLLFYSVGIGQISSEVPQNLSASRPQDRQFILSSKKLLLSDSGFYLCACHTSGIGKNIQYFGAGTRLSVL.

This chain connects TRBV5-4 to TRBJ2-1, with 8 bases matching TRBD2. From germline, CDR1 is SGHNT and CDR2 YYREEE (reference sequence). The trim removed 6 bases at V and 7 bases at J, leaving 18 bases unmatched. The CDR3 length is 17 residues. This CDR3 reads CASNGGGRPPQVNEQFF. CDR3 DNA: TGTGCCAGCAATGGTGGCGGGAGGCCCCCTCAGGTGAATGAGCAGTTCTTC.

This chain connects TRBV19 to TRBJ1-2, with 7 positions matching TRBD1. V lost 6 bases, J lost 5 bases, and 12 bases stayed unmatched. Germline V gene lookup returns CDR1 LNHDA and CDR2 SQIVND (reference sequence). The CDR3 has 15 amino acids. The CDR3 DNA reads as TGTGCCAGTAGGATGACAGGGTTAGGGAGTTATGGCTACACCTTC. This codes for CASRMTGLGSYGYTF.

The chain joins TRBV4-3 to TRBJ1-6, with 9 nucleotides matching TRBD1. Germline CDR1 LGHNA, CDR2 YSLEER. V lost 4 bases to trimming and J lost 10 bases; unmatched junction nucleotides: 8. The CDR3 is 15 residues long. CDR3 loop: CASSRGQGNGSPLHF. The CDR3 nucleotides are TGCGCCAGCAGCCGAGGACAGGGGAACGGGTCACCCCTCCACTTT.

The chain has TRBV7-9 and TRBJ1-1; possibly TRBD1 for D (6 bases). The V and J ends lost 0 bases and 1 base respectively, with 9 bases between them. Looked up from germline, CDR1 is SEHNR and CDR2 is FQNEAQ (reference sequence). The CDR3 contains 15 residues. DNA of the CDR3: TGTGCCAGCAGCTTAGCGCCGGGACAGAACACTGAAGCTTTCTTT. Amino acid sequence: CASSLAPGQNTEAFF.

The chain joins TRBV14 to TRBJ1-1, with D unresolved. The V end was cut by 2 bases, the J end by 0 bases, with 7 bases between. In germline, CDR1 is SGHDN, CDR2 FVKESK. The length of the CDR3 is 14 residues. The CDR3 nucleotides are TGTGCCAGCAGCCAAAGACAACTGAACACTGAAGCTTTCTTT. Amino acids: CASSQRQLNTEAFF.

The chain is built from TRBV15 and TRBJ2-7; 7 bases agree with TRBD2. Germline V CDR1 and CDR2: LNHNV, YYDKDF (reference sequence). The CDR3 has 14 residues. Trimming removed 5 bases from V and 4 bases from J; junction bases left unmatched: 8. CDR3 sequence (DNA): TGTGCCACCAGCGCCCGGACGGGAGGTTACGAGCAGTACTTC. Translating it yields CATSARTGGYEQYF.